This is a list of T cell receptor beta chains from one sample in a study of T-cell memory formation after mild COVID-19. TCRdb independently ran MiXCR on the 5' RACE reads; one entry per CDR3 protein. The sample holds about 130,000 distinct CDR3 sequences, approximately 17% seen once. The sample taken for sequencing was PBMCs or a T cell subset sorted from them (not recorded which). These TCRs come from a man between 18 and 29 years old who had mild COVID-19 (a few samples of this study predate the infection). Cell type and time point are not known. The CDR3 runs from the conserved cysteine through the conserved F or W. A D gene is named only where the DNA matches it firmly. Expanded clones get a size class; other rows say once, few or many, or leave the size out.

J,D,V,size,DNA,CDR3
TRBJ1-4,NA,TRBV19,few,TGTGCCACTGGTGATGCTAATGAAAAACTGTTTTTT,CATGDANEKLFF
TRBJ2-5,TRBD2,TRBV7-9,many,TGTGCCAGCAGCTTATTCGGGGGGCAAGAGACCCAGTACTTC,CASSLFGGQETQYF
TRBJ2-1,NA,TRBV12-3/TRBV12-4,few,TGTGCCAGCAAAAGGGCCAGTTCATCCAATGAGCAGTTCTTC,CASKRASSSNEQFF
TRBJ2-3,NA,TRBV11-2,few,TGTGCCAGCAGCTTAACGCTCGGGGGCGGAGATACGCAGTATTTT,CASSLTLGGGDTQYF
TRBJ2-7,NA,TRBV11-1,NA,TGTGCCAGCAGCTTATTCACAGGGCCGTTCTACGAGCAGTACTTC,CASSLFTGPFYEQYF
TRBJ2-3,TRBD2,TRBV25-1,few,TGTGCCAGCAGCGCTAGCGGGGGGGATACGCAGTATTTT,CASSASGGDTQYF
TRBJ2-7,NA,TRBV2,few,TGTGCCAGCAGGGTACTTCGGGACCACGAGCAGTACTTC,CASRVLRDHEQYF
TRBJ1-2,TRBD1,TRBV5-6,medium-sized,TGTGCCAGCAGCTTGCCGGGACAGTTAACCTATGGCTACACCTTC,CASSLPGQLTYGYTF
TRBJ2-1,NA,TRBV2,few,TGTGCCAGCAGCGACCCGGGGGGCCACTACGATGAGCAGTTCTTC,CASSDPGGHYDEQFF
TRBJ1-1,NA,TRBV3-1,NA,TGTGCCAGCAGCCAAGATACGGCAGGCGAAGCTTTCTTT,CASSQDTAGEAFF
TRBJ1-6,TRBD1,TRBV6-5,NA,TGTGCCAGCAGTTACTCGACCGGACAGGATTCACCCCTCCACTTT,CASSYSTGQDSPLHF
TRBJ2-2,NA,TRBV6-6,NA,TGTGCCAGCAATCGGGACACCGCGAACACCGGGGAGCTGTTTTTT,CASNRDTANTGELFF
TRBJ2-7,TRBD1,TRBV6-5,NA,TGTGCCAGCAGTTACTCGATTGGGACGACAGGGTCCTACGAGCAGTACTTC,CASSYSIGTTGSYEQYF
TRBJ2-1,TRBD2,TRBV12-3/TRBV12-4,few,TGTGCCAGCGGGATAGCGGGGGGCAATGAGCAGTTCTTC,CASGIAGGNEQFF